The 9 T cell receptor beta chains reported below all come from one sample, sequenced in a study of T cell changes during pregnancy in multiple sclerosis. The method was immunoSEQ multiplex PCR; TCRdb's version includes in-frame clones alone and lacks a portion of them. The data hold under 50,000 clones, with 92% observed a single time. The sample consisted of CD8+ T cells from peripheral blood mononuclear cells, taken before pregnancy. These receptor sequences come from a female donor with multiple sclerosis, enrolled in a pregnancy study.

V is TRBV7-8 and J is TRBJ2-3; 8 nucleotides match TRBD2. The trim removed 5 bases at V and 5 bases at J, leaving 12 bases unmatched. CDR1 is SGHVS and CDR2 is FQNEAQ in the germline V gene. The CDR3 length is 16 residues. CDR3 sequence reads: CASSPRPGGERDTQYF. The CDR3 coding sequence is TGTGCCAGCAGCCCTCGGCCGGGGGGGGAAAGAGATACGCAGTATTTT.

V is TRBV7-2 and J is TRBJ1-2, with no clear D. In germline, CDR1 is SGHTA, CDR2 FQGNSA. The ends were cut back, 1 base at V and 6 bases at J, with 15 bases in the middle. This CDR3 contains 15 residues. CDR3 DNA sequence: TGTGCCAGCAGCTTAGAAGTAGCGTCCCGGCATGGCTACACCTTC. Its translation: CASSLEVASRHGYTF.

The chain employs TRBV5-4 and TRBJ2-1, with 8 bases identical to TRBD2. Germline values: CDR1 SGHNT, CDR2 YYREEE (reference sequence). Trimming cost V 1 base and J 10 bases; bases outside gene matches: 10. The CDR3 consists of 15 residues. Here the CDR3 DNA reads TGTGCCAGCAGCTTGACAGGGATGGGACTAGGGGAGCAGTTCTTC. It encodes CASSLTGMGLGEQFF.

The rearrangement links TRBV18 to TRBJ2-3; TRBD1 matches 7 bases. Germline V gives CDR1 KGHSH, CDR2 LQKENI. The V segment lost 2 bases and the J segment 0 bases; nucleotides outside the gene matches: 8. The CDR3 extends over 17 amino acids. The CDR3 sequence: CASSPFDGQASTDTQYF. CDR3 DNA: TGTGCCAGCTCACCATTTGACGGACAGGCGAGCACAGATACGCAGTATTTT.

CDR3 coding DNA: TGTGCCAGCAGTTTGGTACAGACCTACAATGAGCAGTTCTTC. It yields the protein CASSLVQTYNEQFF. The chain couples TRBV27 to TRBJ2-1; no clear D. Trimming took 3 bases from V and 2 from J, leaving 8 bases between them. This CDR3 region has 14 residues. Germline V gene lookup returns CDR1 MNHEY and CDR2 SMNVEV (reference sequence).

The CDR3, as DNA: TGTGCCACCATGACACAGCCCCAGCATTTT. This gives the protein CATMTQPQHF. The chain couples TRBV6-5 to TRBJ1-5, with D uncertain. Germline-derived CDR1 and CDR2 are MNHEY and SVGAGI. The CDR3 runs to 10 residues. Trimming stripped 10 bases from V and 7 bases from J, with 8 bases between.

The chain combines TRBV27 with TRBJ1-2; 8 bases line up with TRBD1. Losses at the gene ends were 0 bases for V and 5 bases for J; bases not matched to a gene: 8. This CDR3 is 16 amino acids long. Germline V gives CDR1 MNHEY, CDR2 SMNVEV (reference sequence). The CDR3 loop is CASSLSRQGRKYGYTF. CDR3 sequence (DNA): TGTGCCAGCAGTTTATCCCGACAGGGGAGAAAGTATGGCTACACCTTC.

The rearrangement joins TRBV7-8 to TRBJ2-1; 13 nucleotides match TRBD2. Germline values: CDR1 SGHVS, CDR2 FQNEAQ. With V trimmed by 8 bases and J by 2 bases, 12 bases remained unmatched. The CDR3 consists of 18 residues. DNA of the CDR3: TGTGCCAGCGGCGGACTAGCGGGAGCGTCGGGCCCCTACAATGAGCAGTTCTTC. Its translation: CASGGLAGASGPYNEQFF.

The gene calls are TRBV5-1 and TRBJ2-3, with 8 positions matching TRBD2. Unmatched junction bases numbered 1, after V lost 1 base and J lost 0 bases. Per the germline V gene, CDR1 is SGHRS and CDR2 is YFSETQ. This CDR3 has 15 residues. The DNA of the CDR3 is TGCGCCAGCAGCTTGCGGGGGGGGAGCACAGATACGCAGTATTTT. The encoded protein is CASSLRGGSTDTQYF. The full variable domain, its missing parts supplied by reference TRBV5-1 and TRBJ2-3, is KAGVTQTPRYLIKTRGQQVTLSCSPISGHRSVSWYQQTPGQGLQFLFEYFSETQRNKGNFPGRFSGRQFSNSRSEMNVSTLELGDSALYLCASSLRGGSTDTQYFGPGTRLTVL.